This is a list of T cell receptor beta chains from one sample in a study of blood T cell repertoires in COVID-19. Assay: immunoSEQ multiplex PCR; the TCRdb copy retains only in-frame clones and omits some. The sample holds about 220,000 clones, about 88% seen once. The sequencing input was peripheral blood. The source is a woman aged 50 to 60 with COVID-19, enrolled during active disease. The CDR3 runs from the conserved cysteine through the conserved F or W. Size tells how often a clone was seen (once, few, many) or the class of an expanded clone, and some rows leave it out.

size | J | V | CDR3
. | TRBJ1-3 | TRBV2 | CASSLAGTGNTIYF
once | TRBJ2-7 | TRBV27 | CASSPQTPPFGEQYF
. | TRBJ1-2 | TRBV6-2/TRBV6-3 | CASSYGRNYGYTF
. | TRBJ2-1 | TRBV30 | CAWSVLTGYNEQFF
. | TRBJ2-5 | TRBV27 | CASSSGGRIQETQYF
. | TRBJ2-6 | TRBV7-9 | CASSLAAGGANVLTF
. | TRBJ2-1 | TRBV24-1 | CATRGQASNEQFF
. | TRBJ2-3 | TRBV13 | CASSFSGGARYF
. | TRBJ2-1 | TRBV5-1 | CASSFSGGINEQFF
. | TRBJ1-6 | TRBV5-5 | CASSLSSSSRYSPLHF
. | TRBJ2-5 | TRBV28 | CASSWDIDQETQYF
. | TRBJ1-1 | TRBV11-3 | CASSLVGFGQNTEAFF
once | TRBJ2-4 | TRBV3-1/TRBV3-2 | CASSRGWRGLGHIQYF
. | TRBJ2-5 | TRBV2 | CAGRDRETETQYF
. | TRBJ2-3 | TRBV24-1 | CATSTRRGAGRDTQYF
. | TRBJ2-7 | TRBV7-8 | CASSPMITALNYEQYF
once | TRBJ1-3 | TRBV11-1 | CASSDSRGPSGNTIYF
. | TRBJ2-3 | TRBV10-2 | CASQKTDTQYF
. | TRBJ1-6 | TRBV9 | CASSVGSSYNSPLHF
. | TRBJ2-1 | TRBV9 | CASSPGHAGEQFF
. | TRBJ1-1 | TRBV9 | CASSVPFTEAFF
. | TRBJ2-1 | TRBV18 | CASSPDRSSYNEQFF
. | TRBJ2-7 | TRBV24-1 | CATSEPGIYEQYF
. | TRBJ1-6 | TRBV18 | CASSPSGTGANSPLHF
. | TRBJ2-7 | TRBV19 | CASSRVRGKYEQYF
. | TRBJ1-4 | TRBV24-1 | CATSDLPRGRGREFAANEKLFF
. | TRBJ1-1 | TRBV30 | CAWKGSRFEAFF
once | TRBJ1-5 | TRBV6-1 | CASSEMARGVQPQHF
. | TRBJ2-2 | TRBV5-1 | CASSLFQNTGELFF
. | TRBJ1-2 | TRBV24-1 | CATSDFRDIGYTF
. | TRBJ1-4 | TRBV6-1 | CASSEGGTSYEKLFF
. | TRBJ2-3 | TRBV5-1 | CASSLRRGGLDTQYF
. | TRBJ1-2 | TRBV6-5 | CASRKGQGDGYTF
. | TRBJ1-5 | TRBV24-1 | CATSGGTNNQPQHF
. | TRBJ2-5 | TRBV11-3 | CASSLGPGGQETQYF
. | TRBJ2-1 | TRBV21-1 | CASSKAIPGGGSYNEQFF
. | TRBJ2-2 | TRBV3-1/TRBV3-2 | CASSLWTVNTGELFF
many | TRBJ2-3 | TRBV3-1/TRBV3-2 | CASRGPVAQYF
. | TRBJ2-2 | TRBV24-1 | CATSDSTGNTGELFF
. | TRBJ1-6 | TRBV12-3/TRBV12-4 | CASSLEANSPLHF
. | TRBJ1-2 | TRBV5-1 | CASTPSGTATYGYTF
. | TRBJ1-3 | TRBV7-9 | CASSSLADSGNTIYF
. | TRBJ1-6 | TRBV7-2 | CASSLKHGRLSPLHF
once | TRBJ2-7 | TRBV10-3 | CAISETDRSSYEQYF
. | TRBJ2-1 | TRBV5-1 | CASSLEGFYNEQFF
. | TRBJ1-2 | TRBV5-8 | CASSSAREVYNYGYTF
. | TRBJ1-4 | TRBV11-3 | CASTSQSAANEKLFF
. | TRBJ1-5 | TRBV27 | CASSLSYRGSNQPQHF
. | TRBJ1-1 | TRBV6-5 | CASSGPGGRTEAFF
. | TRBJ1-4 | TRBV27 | CASKFDRNEKLFF
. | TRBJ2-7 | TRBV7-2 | CASSLASSAGGTYEQYF
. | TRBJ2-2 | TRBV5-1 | CASSLGLAGMMNTGELFF
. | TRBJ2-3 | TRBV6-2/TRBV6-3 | CASSYSPGTGTYTDTQYF
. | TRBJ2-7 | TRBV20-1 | CSASQGQGVREQYF
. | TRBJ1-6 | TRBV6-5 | CASSSYNSPLHF